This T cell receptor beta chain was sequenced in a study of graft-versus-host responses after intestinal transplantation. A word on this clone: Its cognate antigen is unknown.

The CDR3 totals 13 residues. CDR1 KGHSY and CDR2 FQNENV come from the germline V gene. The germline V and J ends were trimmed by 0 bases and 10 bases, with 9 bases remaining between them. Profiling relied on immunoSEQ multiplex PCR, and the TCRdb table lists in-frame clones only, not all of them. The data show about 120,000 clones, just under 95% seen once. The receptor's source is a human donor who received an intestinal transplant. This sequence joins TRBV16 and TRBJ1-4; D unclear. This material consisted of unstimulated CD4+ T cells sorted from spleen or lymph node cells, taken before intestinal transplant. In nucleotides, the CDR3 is TGTGCCAGCAGCCAATCAGGCCAAACAAAACTGTTTTTT. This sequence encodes CASSQSGQTKLFF.